The present TCR beta chain was sequenced within a study of CD8 T cells in ankylosing spondylitis. TCRdb processed the 5' RACE reads anew with MiXCR; each CDR3 protein has one entry. The table includes 200,000 to 250,000 distinct CDR3 sequences, roughly a third detected once. The length of the CDR3 is 15 residues. With 6 bases removed from V and 5 bases from J, the gap between germline ends came to 20 bases. Germline loops: CDR1 SGHRS, CDR2 YFSETQ. Sequencing input: blood, either unsorted or a sorted T cell fraction (not recorded which). This sequence was found in a male donor with ankylosing spondylitis or in good health (not recorded which). The chain is built from TRBV5-1 and TRBJ2-5; maybe TRBD2 (6 bases). CDR3 sequence (DNA): TGCGCCAGCACCCTCGGGGGTACTTCCCGGGAGACCCAGTACTTC. It specifies CASTLGGTSRETQYF.